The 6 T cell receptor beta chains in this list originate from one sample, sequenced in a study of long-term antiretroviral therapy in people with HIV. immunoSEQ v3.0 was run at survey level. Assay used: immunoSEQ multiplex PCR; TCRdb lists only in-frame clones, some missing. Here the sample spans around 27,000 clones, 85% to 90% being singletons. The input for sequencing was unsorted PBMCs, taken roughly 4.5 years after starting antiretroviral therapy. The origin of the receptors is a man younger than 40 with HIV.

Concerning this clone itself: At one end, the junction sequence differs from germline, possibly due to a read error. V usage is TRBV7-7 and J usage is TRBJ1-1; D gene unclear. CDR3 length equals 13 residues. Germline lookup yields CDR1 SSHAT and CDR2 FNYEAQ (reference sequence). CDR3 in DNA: TGTGCTAGCAGCCAGGACCCTAACACTGAAGCTTTCTTT. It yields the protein CASSQDPNTEAFF.

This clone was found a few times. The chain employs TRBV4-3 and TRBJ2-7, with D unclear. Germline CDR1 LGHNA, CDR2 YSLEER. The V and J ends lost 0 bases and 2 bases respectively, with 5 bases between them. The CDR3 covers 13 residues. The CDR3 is CASSQETTYEQYF. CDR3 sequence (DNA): TGCGCCAGCAGCCAAGAGACAACCTACGAGCAGTACTTC.

CDR3 bases: TGTGCCAGCAGCCTCGACAGCAGCAATCAGCCCCAGCATTTT. Translation gives CASSLDSSNQPQHF. The chain recombines TRBV5-5 with TRBJ1-5; D is possibly TRBD1 (5 bases). Germline V gives CDR1 SGHKS, CDR2 YYEKEE (reference sequence). V was trimmed by 4 bases and J by 1 base, leaving 9 bases between them. CDR3 size: 14 residues.

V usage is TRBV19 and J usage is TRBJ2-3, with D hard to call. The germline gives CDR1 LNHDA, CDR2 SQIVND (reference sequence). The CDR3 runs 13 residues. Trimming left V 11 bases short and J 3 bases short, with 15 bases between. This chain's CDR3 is CASRARVTDTQYF. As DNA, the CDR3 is TGTGCCTCCCGTGCCCGAGTTACAGATACGCAGTATTTT.

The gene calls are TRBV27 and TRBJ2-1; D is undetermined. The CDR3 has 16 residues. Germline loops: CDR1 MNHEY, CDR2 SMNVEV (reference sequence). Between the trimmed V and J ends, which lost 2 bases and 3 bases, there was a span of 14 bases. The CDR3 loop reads CASSLNVDHVYNEQFF. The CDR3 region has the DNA TGTGCCAGCAGTTTAAACGTGGACCACGTCTACAATGAGCAGTTCTTC.

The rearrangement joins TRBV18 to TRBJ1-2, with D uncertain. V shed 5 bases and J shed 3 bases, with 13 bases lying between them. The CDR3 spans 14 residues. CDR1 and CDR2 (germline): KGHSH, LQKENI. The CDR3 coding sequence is TGTGCCAGCTCAAAACCGGAGGTTTACTATGGCTACACCTTC. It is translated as CASSKPEVYYGYTF. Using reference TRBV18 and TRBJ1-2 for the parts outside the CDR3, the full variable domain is NAGVMQNPRHLVRRRGQEARLRCSPMKGHSHVYWYRQLPEEGLKFMVYLQKENIIDESGMPKERFSAEFPKEGPSILRIQQVVRGDSAAYFCASSKPEVYYGYTFGSGTRLTVV.